These 19 T cell receptor beta chains were sequenced from one sample in a study of T cells in Graves' hyperthyroidism and ophthalmopathy. The source material, RNA transcripts, was used to amplify TCR beta CDR3 regions. Initially, a first-round RT-PCR of the TCR CDR3 employed the HTBI primer set. One entry per CDR3 protein results from TCRdb running MiXCR on the multiplex PCR reads. This table has about 720,000 distinct CDR3 sequences, 16% appearing once. Sequenced input: blood. These receptors were taken from a man between 18 and 35 years old with Graves' hyperthyroidism.

As for this clonotype: This may be a read error: a much more frequent sequence differs by one nucleotide. The conserved phenylalanine or tryptophan is not found at the CDR3 terminus, so this likely reflects a read error. The chain employs TRBV30 and TRBJ1-1; D is possibly TRBD1 (6 bases). The CDR3 covers 13 residues. V lost 5 bases to trimming and J lost 4 bases, with 14 bases between them. In germline, CDR1 is GTSNPN, CDR2 SVGIG (reference sequence). Here the CDR3 reads CAWSFKGGTEAFL. CDR3 coding DNA: TGTGCCTGGTCTTTCAAGGGGGGCACTGAAGCTTTCCTT.

This clonotype has more than one count but fewer than ten. This sequence joins TRBV5-8 and TRBJ2-7; D ambiguous. Germline CDR1 and CDR2: SGHTS and YDEGEE. The CDR3 covers 15 residues. Trimming shortened V by 5 bases and J by 0 bases, and 15 bases separated the two germline ends. The CDR3 reads CASRISLWGSYEQYF. The CDR3 DNA reads as TGTGCCAGCAGGATCAGTCTCTGGGGCTCCTACGAGCAGTACTTC.

The table lists this clonotype with many counts. The chain has TRBV15 and TRBJ1-5; D gene unclear. The V and J ends lost 3 bases and 3 bases respectively, with 12 bases between them. This CDR3 is built from 15 residues. Germline-derived CDR1 and CDR2 are LNHNV and YYDKDF (reference sequence). The CDR3 DNA is TGTGCCACCAGCAGGGGCGGCTACCCCAATCAGCCCCAGCATTTT. This encodes CATSRGGYPNQPQHF.

This clonotype has at least ten counts. The rearrangement joins TRBV6-2 or TRBV6-3 to TRBJ2-3; TRBD2 matches at 16 bases. Germline-derived CDR1 and CDR2 are MNHEY and SVGEGT. There are 18 residues in the CDR3. With 6 bases clipped from V and 2 bases from J, the junction kept 8 bases outside the gene matches. This chain's CDR3 is CASSPGTSGRAFTDTQYF. As DNA, the CDR3 is TGTGCCAGCAGCCCTGGGACTAGCGGGAGGGCCTTCACAGATACGCAGTATTTT.

The rearrangement links TRBV18 to TRBJ2-3; D gene uncertain. This CDR3 has 15 amino acids. Germline values: CDR1 KGHSH, CDR2 LQKENI. Trimming pared 0 bases from V and 2 bases from J, leaving 9 bases between. CDR3 bases: TGTGCCAGCTCACCACCCACCAGGACCACAGATACGCAGTATTTT. This codes for CASSPPTRTTDTQYF. Looking up the rest from reference TRBV18 and TRBJ2-3 gives the full variable domain: NAGVMQNPRHLVRRRGQEARLRCSPMKGHSHVYWYRQLPEEGLKFMVYLQKENIIDESGMPKERFSAEFPKEGPSILRIQQVVRGDSAAYFCASSPPTRTTDTQYFGPGTRLTVL.

As regards this clonotype: A read error is possible here, since a much larger clone lies one base away. The V and J genes are TRBV7-8 and TRBJ2-7; D is ambiguous. Germline CDR1 reads SGHVS; CDR2 reads FQNEAQ. The CDR3 runs to 12 residues. This CDR3 is CAGSYIVGEQYF. The CDR3 coding sequence is TGTGCCGGCAGCTACATAGTCGGCGAGCAGTACTTC.

The V call is TRBV30, the J call TRBJ2-1, with 11 bases matching TRBD2. Germline V gives CDR1 GTSNPN, CDR2 SVGIG (reference sequence). V shed 2 bases and J 2 bases; nucleotides not matched to a gene: 5. The CDR3 sequence is 16 residues long. The chain's CDR3 is CAWSLGGLAAYNEQFF. The CDR3, as DNA: TGTGCCTGGAGTCTCGGGGGACTAGCGGCCTACAATGAGCAGTTCTTC.

This clonotype was found many times. This rearrangement joins TRBV7-3 to TRBJ2-2; maybe TRBD1 (5 bases). This CDR3 is built from 15 residues. V lost 0 bases and J lost 10, with 15 bases in between. The germline CDR1 and CDR2 sequences are SGHTA and FQGTGA. CDR3 DNA: TGTGCCAGCAGCTTAACAAGCTTAGGGGCCGCGGAGCTGTTTTTT. This translates into CASSLTSLGAAELFF.

The V gene is TRBV20-1, the J gene TRBJ1-2, with TRBD1 identical over 7 bases. J gave up 5 bases and V 2 bases, and 5 bases lay outside the gene matches. Looked up from germline, CDR1 is DFQATT and CDR2 is SNEGSKA (reference sequence). The CDR3 covers 13 residues. The CDR3 nucleotides read TGCAGTGCTAGAATTTCGACAGGGTATGGCTACACCTTC. Protein sequence: CSARISTGYGYTF.

In this sample, this clonotype turned up a few times. The chain is built from TRBV27 and TRBJ2-7; D ambiguous. V lost 2 bases and J lost 4, with 12 bases in between. The CDR3 is 14 residues long. CDR1 and CDR2 from the germline V gene are MNHEY and SMNVEV (reference sequence). The CDR3 DNA is TGTGCCAGCAGTTTAAGGGTGATCGCTTACGAGCAGTACTTC. Its protein is CASSLRVIAYEQYF.

This clonotype was found many times. V is TRBV20-1 and J is TRBJ2-7, with D perhaps matching TRBD1 or TRBD2 (6 bases each). CDR1 is DFQATT, CDR2 SNEGSKA, per germline (reference sequence). CDR3 size: 14 residues. Trimming left V 4 bases short and J 4 bases short, with 17 bases between. CDR3 loop: CSAIQGGIYYEQYF. CDR3 in DNA: TGCAGTGCTATACAGGGCGGGATTTATTACGAGCAGTACTTC.

This clonotype was detected only a few times. The chain carries TRBV29-1 and TRBJ1-2, with a possible D match to TRBD1 (5 bases). CDR3 length: 13 residues. V lost 2 bases to trimming and J lost 4 bases, with 11 bases between them. In germline, CDR1 is SQVTM, CDR2 ANQGSEA. The CDR3 coding sequence is TGCAGCGTTGAAAATCGGGACGTCTATGGCTACACCTTC. Protein: CSVENRDVYGYTF. The whole variable domain, filled in from reference TRBV29-1 and TRBJ1-2, reads SAVISQKPSRDICQRGTSLTIQCQVDSQVTMMFWYRQQPGQSLTLIATANQGSEATYESGFVIDKFPISRPNLTFSTLTVSNMSPEDSSIYLCSVENRDVYGYTFGSGTRLTVV.

This clonotype was seen many times. The chain has TRBV27 and TRBJ1-2; D might be TRBD1 (5 bases). Germline lookup yields CDR1 MNHEY and CDR2 SMNVEV (reference sequence). V lost 8 bases to trimming and J lost 2 bases, with 18 bases between them. The CDR3 contains 15 residues. The CDR3 DNA follows: TGTGCCAGCTCGTCCAGGGAGCTTGGCAACTATGGCTACACCTTC. Protein sequence: CASSSRELGNYGYTF.

The CDR3: CASSTIAGRTGELFF. The CDR3 region has the DNA TGTGCCAGCAGCACCATAGCGGGCCGCACCGGGGAGCTGTTTTTT. The rearrangement links TRBV11-2 to TRBJ2-2, with 7 nucleotides matching TRBD2. V was pared by 5 bases and J by 4 bases, with 7 bases of the junction left unmatched. Germline CDR1 is SGHAT and CDR2 is FQNNGV. CDR3 size: 15 residues.

The chain recombines TRBV2 with TRBJ2-7; 13 positions agree with TRBD2. Germline values: CDR1 SNHLY, CDR2 FYNNEI. After removal of 6 bases from V and 6 bases from J, the junction contained 5 bases not matched to a gene. This CDR3 spans 14 amino acids. CDR3 amino acids: CASRLLAGGPEQYF. CDR3 bases: TGTGCCAGCAGGCTACTAGCGGGAGGGCCCGAGCAGTACTTC.

This clonotype was observed a single time. The chain links TRBV20-1 to TRBJ2-2; 8 positions match TRBD1. The J segment lost 0 bases and the V segment lost 6 bases, leaving 6 bases of the junction unmatched. Germline V lookup: CDR1 DFQATT, CDR2 SNEGSKA (reference sequence). The CDR3 runs to 15 residues. CDR3 amino acids: CSAPRQGSNTGELFF. Here the CDR3 DNA reads TGCAGTGCCCCAAGACAGGGGTCGAACACCGGGGAGCTGTTTTTT.

The chain carries TRBV5-1 and TRBJ2-7, with D possibly being TRBD1 (5 bases). V was clipped by 0 bases and J by 4 bases, with 11 bases between them. The CDR3 has 14 residues. Germline CDR1 and CDR2: SGHRS and YFSETQ. CDR3 DNA sequence: TGCGCCAGCAGCTTGGCGTCAGGACAATACGAGCAGTACTTC. Residues: CASSLASGQYEQYF.

The V call is TRBV19, the J call TRBJ1-4; 7 bases match TRBD1. The CDR3 covers 15 residues. In germline, CDR1 is LNHDA, CDR2 SQIVND (reference sequence). J gave up 5 bases and V 4 bases, and 7 bases lay outside the gene matches. The CDR3 DNA reads as TGTGCCAGTAGTACCCGGGACAGTGGAAATGAAAAACTGTTTTTT. Translating gives CASSTRDSGNEKLFF.

The rearrangement links TRBV6-1 to TRBJ2-2; 14 bases align to TRBD2. CDR1 is MNHNS, CDR2 SASEGT, per germline. This CDR3 has 18 amino acids. V lost 8 bases, J lost 3 bases, and 11 bases stayed unmatched. This chain's CDR3 is CASGDGTSGSVHTGELFF. CDR3 bases: TGTGCCAGCGGGGATGGGACTAGCGGGAGCGTTCACACCGGGGAGCTGTTTTTT.